This TCR beta chain was sequenced in a study of T cells after yellow fever vaccination. Across the study: Fractions with few cells were prepared using SMART-Seq v4 Ultra Low Input. Findings of the study overall: Researchers cautioned that FACS-sorted repertoires could harbor abundant clonotypes contaminating from the bulk population. Overlap between CD4 and CD8 compartments was detected for a small share of clonotypes. Most clones from primary vaccination resurfaced after the booster (around 97% CD4, about 91% CD8).

TCRdb passed the 5' RACE reads through MiXCR, listing each CDR3 protein once. The sample has 250,000 to 350,000 distinct CDR3 sequences; 3.5% to 4.5% are singletons. This clonotype has at least ten counts. Its target is unknown. V was pared by 7 bases and J by 0 bases, with 12 bases between. The CDR3 is 13 residues long. Germline assignment: CDR1 SQVTM and CDR2 ANQGSEA. Sample: PBMCs, taken 15 days after the yellow fever booster vaccination. The source of this sequence is a young man who received the YFV17D yellow fever vaccine. The chain has TRBV29-1 and TRBJ1-1, with D unclear. The CDR3 nucleotides are TGCAGCGCAGCAGGAGTAATGAACACTGAAGCTTTCTTT. The encoded protein is CSAAGVMNTEAFF.